This T cell receptor beta chain derives from a study of human T cells and chemical hapten exposure. Whole-study context: Diphenylcyclopropenone, dosed weekly to the scalp, was given to patients throughout the roughly 25-week study. Study-level results: Compared to controls, expanded TCRs made significantly more large clusters of similar CDR3s. The presence of alopecia in the donors means their immune response may differ from healthy people's.

The time point here: patch test 2, 6 weeks after DPC sensitization. Treatment in this sample: therapeutic diphenylcyclopropenone sensitization with weekly scalp DPC. The authors extracted total RNA from unfractionated whole blood. This clonotype was detected many times. Its antigen remains unknown. MiXCR was run by TCRdb on the RACE reads, yielding one entry per CDR3 protein. The data contain 350,000 to 400,000 distinct CDR3 sequences, nearly 6.5% of them singletons. The CDR3 covers 14 residues. Per germline, CDR1 SGHTA and CDR2 FQGNSA. V lost 0 bases, J lost 5 bases, and 7 bases lay in between. The specimen was whole blood, collected in connection with sensitization to the hapten diphenylcyclopropenone (DPC). The gene calls are TRBV7-2 and TRBJ1-4; D is unresolved. This TCR was sampled from a young woman with alopecia areata. Some clones in this sample may be carry-over from other donors' samples. The CDR3 DNA is TGTGCCAGCAGCTTAGCAGGAGTAAATGAAAAACTGTTTTTT. Its protein is CASSLAGVNEKLFF.